A selection of T cell receptor beta chains follows, all from one sample in a study of OX40 agonist ivuxolimab in advanced cancers. TCRdb's copy holds only in-frame clones and misses some; the assay was immunoSEQ multiplex PCR. Here the sample spans roughly 60,000 clones, 85% being singletons. Sequences were derived from CD4+ or CD8+ T cells sorted from blood, sampled in a trial of the OX40 agonist ivuxolimab. These receptors originate from an adult with an advanced solid tumor such as melanoma, head and neck, liver or kidney cancer. CDR3s include the opening cysteine and the closing phenylalanine or tryptophan. D genes are given only for firm matches. Expanded clones are given a class, and other clones once, few, many or no size at all.

V gene	clone size	D gene	CDR3 length	J gene	CDR3 protein	CDR3 DNA
TRBV7-2	NA	NA	13	TRBJ1-2	CASSRLAGDGYTF	TGTGCCAGCAGCCGACTGGCAGGGGACGGCTACACCTTC
TRBV29-1	NA	NA	15	TRBJ2-1	CSVQTGTGGWNEQFF	TGCAGCGTTCAAACCGGGACTGGGGGGTGGAATGAGCAGTTCTTC
TRBV20-1	NA	NA	8	TRBJ2-7	CSARKQYF	TGCAGTGCTCGGAAGCAGTACTTC
TRBV6-1	NA	NA	15	TRBJ2-7	CASTRLRQARYEQYF	TGTGCCAGCACACGATTAAGACAGGCGCGCTACGAGCAGTACTTC
TRBV6-5	NA	NA	14	TRBJ2-7	CASSYYQSSYEQYF	TGTGCCAGCAGTTACTATCAGAGCTCCTACGAGCAGTACTTC
TRBV6-4	NA	TRBD2	16	TRBJ2-1	CASSDSKRGGDNEQFF	TGTGCCAGCAGTGACTCTAAGCGGGGGGGAGACAATGAGCAGTTCTTC
TRBV7-9	few	NA	14	TRBJ2-7	CASSSPGDSYEQYF	TGTGCCAGCAGCTCTCCAGGAGACTCCTACGAGCAGTACTTC
TRBV28	NA	NA	15	TRBJ1-1	CASTPHLRGLTEAFF	TGTGCCAGCACCCCCCACCTCAGGGGATTGACTGAAGCTTTCTTT
TRBV6-1	NA	NA	14	TRBJ1-5	CASRGVNSNQPQHF	TGTGCCAGCAGGGGGGTTAATAGCAATCAGCCCCAGCATTTT
TRBV7-9	NA	TRBD2	17	TRBJ2-1	CASSFQAGVSSYNEQFF	TGTGCCAGCAGCTTCCAAGCGGGGGTAAGCTCCTACAATGAGCAGTTCTTC
TRBV10-3	NA	TRBD1	12	TRBJ2-7	CATRDRGGEQYF	TGTGCCACCCGGGACAGGGGGGGCGAGCAGTACTTC
TRBV11-2	once	TRBD1	16	TRBJ1-3	CASSLLPGTAGNTIYF	TGTGCCAGCAGCTTACTCCCCGGGACAGCTGGAAACACCATATATTTT
TRBV6-1	NA	NA	14	TRBJ1-3	CASSERGAGNTIYF	TGTGCCAGCAGTGAACGGGGTGCTGGAAACACCATATATTTT
TRBV29-1	NA	TRBD1	13	TRBJ2-5	CSADRGRQETQYF	TGCAGCGCGGACAGGGGGCGCCAAGAGACCCAGTACTTC
TRBV29-1	NA	TRBD2	14	TRBJ2-3	CSVDGGGGGDTQYF	TGCAGCGTTGACGGTGGCGGGGGGGGAGATACGCAGTATTTT
TRBV6-5	NA	TRBD1	14	TRBJ1-4	CASSRTGANEKLFF	TGTGCCAGCAGTCGGACAGGGGCAAATGAAAAACTGTTTTTT
TRBV7-9	NA	NA	14	TRBJ2-3	CASSLGLNTDTQYF	TGTGCCAGCAGCTTGGGACTGAACACAGATACGCAGTATTTT
TRBV9	NA	NA	15	TRBJ2-3	CASSSSGASTDTQYF	TGTGCCAGCAGCTCCAGCGGAGCTAGCACAGATACGCAGTATTTT
TRBV5-6	once	TRBD1	13	TRBJ1-3	CASSWTGGNTIYF	TGTGCCAGCAGCTGGACAGGTGGAAACACCATATATTTT
TRBV2	NA	TRBD2	15	TRBJ2-1	CASSDGGLDHNEQFF	TGTGCCAGCAGTGACGGGGGACTAGATCACAATGAGCAGTTCTTC
TRBV7-3	NA	NA	16	TRBJ1-5	CASSSTGSNSNQPQHF	TGTGCCAGCAGCTCGACAGGTTCGAATAGCAATCAGCCCCAGCATTTT
TRBV28	NA	NA	14	TRBJ1-4	CASCAGRGNEKLFF	TGTGCCTCCTGTGCGGGACGAGGGAATGAAAAACTGTTTTTT
TRBV7-3	NA	TRBD2	15	TRBJ2-1	CASSSGLAGEGEQFF	TGTGCCAGCAGCTCCGGGCTAGCGGGAGAAGGGGAGCAGTTCTTC
TRBV19	NA	TRBD1	14	TRBJ2-5	CASSSWTGQETQYF	TGTGCCAGTAGTTCATGGACAGGTCAAGAGACCCAGTACTTC
TRBV27	NA	TRBD1	15	TRBJ1-4	CASSFRTGRGEKLFF	TGTGCCAGCAGTTTCCGGACAGGTCGTGGTGAAAAACTGTTTTTT
TRBV18	once	NA	16	TRBJ1-6	CASSRLGVTPDSPLHF	TGTGCCAGCTCACGTTTGGGGGTTACTCCGGATTCACCCCTCCACTTT
TRBV14	few	NA	12	TRBJ2-1	CASSRSRIEQFF	TGTGCCAGCAGCCGGTCCCGGATCGAGCAGTTCTTC
TRBV14	NA	NA	14	TRBJ2-1	CASSQTRRDNEQFF	TGTGCCAGCAGCCAAACCAGACGGGACAATGAGCAGTTCTTC
TRBV11-2	NA	TRBD1	14	TRBJ2-7	CASSPGQGAPEQYF	TGTGCCAGCAGCCCGGGACAGGGGGCCCCCGAGCAGTACTTC
TRBV11-2	NA	NA	13	TRBJ2-7	CASSSPLHYEQYF	TGTGCCAGCAGCTCCCCCTTGCACTACGAGCAGTACTTC
TRBV7-8	NA	NA	13	TRBJ2-1	CASSLSLDNEQFF	TGTGCCAGCAGCTTAAGCTTGGACAATGAGCAGTTCTTC
TRBV7-9	NA	NA	14	TRBJ2-7	CASSGGGPRPTSYF	TGTGCCAGCAGCGGGGGGGGCCCACGCCCCACCTCGTACTTC
TRBV6-1	NA	TRBD1	13	TRBJ1-2	CASSELQGFGYTF	TGTGCCAGCAGTGAGTTACAGGGGTTTGGCTACACCTTC
TRBV5-1	NA	TRBD2	15	TRBJ2-1	CASSLSGSSYNEQFF	TGCGCCAGCAGCTTGAGCGGGAGCTCCTACAATGAGCAGTTCTTC
TRBV29-1	NA	NA	13	TRBJ1-1	CSVVGRVNTEAFF	TGCAGCGTTGTAGGCAGGGTGAACACTGAAGCTTTCTTT
TRBV9	NA	TRBD2	19	TRBJ2-3	CASSEEGLPTSGATDTQYF	TGTGCCAGCAGCGAGGAGGGATTACCTACTAGCGGAGCTACAGATACGCAGTATTTT
TRBV7-2	few	NA	15	TRBJ2-1	CASSLALGFYNEQFF	TGTGCCAGCAGCTTAGCGCTGGGATTCTACAATGAGCAGTTCTTC
TRBV28	NA	NA	15	TRBJ2-2	CASSFRLDPTGELFF	TGTGCCAGCAGCTTCAGACTAGACCCCACCGGGGAGCTGTTTTTT
TRBV7-3	few	NA	15	TRBJ2-3	CASSFRRVETDTQYF	TGTGCCAGCAGCTTCCGCAGGGTTGAGACAGATACGCAGTATTTT
TRBV2	NA	NA	13	TRBJ1-5	CASSDRVSQPQHF	TGTGCCAGCAGTGACAGGGTTTCCCAGCCCCAGCATTTT
TRBV28	NA	NA	10	TRBJ2-1	CATQDNEQFF	TGTGCCACCCAAGACAATGAGCAGTTCTTC
TRBV25-1	NA	NA	15	TRBJ1-4	CASRGGQDNNEKLFF	TGTGCCAGCAGGGGGGGGCAGGACAATAATGAAAAACTGTTTTTT
TRBV4-2	NA	NA	16	TRBJ1-2	CASSNKGVEGNYGYTF	TGTGCCAGCAGCAATAAGGGGGTTGAGGGCAACTATGGCTACACCTTC
TRBV7-8	NA	NA	15	TRBJ1-1	CASSTSRAGWGEAFF	TGTGCCAGCAGCACTAGTAGGGCAGGCTGGGGAGAAGCTTTCTTT
TRBV4-1	NA	NA	15	TRBJ2-5	CASSQDHRGGVTQYF	TGCGCCAGCAGCCAAGATCACAGAGGAGGGGTGACCCAGTACTTC
TRBV13	NA	NA	15	TRBJ2-3	CASSLQEEAIDTQYF	TGTGCCAGCAGCTTACAGGAGGAGGCTATAGATACGCAGTATTTT
TRBV29-1	NA	TRBD1	11	TRBJ1-4	CSALTGEKLFF	TGCAGCGCCCTGACAGGGGAAAAACTGTTTTTT
TRBV18	NA	NA	11	TRBJ2-3	CASSEQDTQYF	TGTGCCAGCTCCGAACAAGATACGCAGTATTTT
TRBV5-3	NA	NA	16	TRBJ2-1	CARSLCRASVDNEQFF	TGTGCCAGAAGCTTGTGTCGGGCTAGCGTCGACAATGAGCAGTTCTTC
TRBV4-1	NA	NA	16	TRBJ2-7	CASSQERPGDSYEQYF	TGCGCCAGCAGCCAAGAACGGCCGGGGGATAGCTACGAGCAGTACTTC
TRBV19	NA	TRBD2	16	TRBJ2-1	CASSRASGGAVDEQFF	TGTGCCAGTAGTAGGGCTAGCGGGGGGGCCGTTGATGAGCAGTTCTTC
TRBV15	NA	NA	16	TRBJ2-3	CATSREEGGPTDTQYF	TGTGCCACCAGCAGAGAGGAGGGGGGGCCGACAGATACGCAGTATTTT
TRBV14	NA	TRBD2	16	TRBJ2-3	CASSAEGGIGTDTQYF	TGTGCCAGCAGCGCCGAGGGAGGGATCGGCACAGATACGCAGTATTTT
TRBV28	NA	NA	14	TRBJ1-5	CASSDGQFNQPQHF	TGTGCCAGCAGTGATGGACAGTTCAATCAGCCCCAGCATTTT
TRBV4-1	NA	TRBD2	15	TRBJ2-1	CASGRTGGTYNEQFF	TGCGCCAGCGGACGGACGGGGGGAACCTACAATGAGCAGTTCTTC